These 27 T cell receptor beta chains were sequenced from one sample in a study of somatic mutations in cytotoxic T cells in rheumatoid arthritis. Using immunoSEQ multiplex PCR, the repertoire was profiled, and TCRdb retains in-frame clones only, with some absent. Among about 10,000 clones listed, 80% were seen once. The sample was CD8+ T cells sorted from blood. Every receptor here comes from an adult with rheumatoid arthritis.

CDR3 DNA sequence: TGCGCCAGCAGCCAAGAGGGGACAGCGTCCTACGAGCAGTACTTC. It encodes CASSQEGTASYEQYF. This rearrangement joins TRBV4-1 to TRBJ2-7; 7 bases align to TRBD1. V gave up 0 bases and J gave up 1 base; unmatched junction bases: 3. The CDR3 covers 15 residues. The V gene's germline CDR1 is MGHRA and CDR2 YSYEKL.

The chain employs TRBV5-6 and TRBJ1-5, with D possibly matching TRBD1 (5 bases). Germline CDR1 and CDR2: SGHDT and YYEEEE. V was shortened by 0 bases and J by 6 bases, with 16 bases between the two germline ends. The CDR3 loop spans 16 amino acids. CDR3: CASSLGAGLIGQPQHF. The CDR3 DNA sequence: TGTGCCAGCAGCTTGGGGGCAGGGCTTATCGGTCAGCCCCAGCATTTT.

V gene TRBV7-8 combines with J gene TRBJ1-1, with a possible D match to TRBD1 (5 bases). Trimming pared 3 bases from V and 3 bases from J, leaving 8 bases between. This CDR3 spans 13 amino acids. Germline V gene data show CDR1 as SGHVS and CDR2 as FQNEAQ. CDR3 loop: CASSLGGDTEAFF. The CDR3 DNA reads TGTGCCAGCAGCTTGGGGGGGGACACTGAAGCTTTCTTT. Combining the CDR3 with reference TRBV7-8 and TRBJ1-1 gives the whole variable domain GAGVSQSPRYKVAKRGQDVALRCDPISGHVSLFWYQQALGQGPEFLTYFQNEAQLDKSGLPSDRFFAERPEGSVSTLKIQRTQQEDSAVYLCASSLGGDTEAFFGQGTRLTVV.

This chain links TRBV13 with TRBJ1-5; weak D call: TRBD1 (6 bases). Trimming removed 3 bases from V and 1 base from J, with 7 bases in between. Per germline, CDR1 PRHDT and CDR2 FYEKMQ (reference sequence). This CDR3 comprises 14 residues. CDR3 residues: CASSLTGSNQPQHF. CDR3 nucleotide sequence: TGTGCCAGCAGCTTGACAGGCAGCAATCAGCCCCAGCATTTT.

In regard to this clone: Other DNA sequences in the same sample also yield this CDR3. The genes are TRBV7-9 and TRBJ1-5; TRBD1 aligns across 7 bases. With 1 base clipped from V and 6 bases from J, the junction kept 0 bases outside the gene matches. Germline V gene lookup returns CDR1 SEHNR and CDR2 FQNEAQ (reference sequence). The CDR3 runs 13 residues. DNA for the CDR3: TGTGCCAGCAGCTTAGGACAGGGTCAGCCCCAGCATTTT. Amino acid sequence: CASSLGQGQPQHF. Using reference TRBV7-9 and TRBJ1-5 for the parts outside the CDR3, the full variable domain is DTGVSQNPRHKITKRGQNVTFRCDPISEHNRLYWYRQTLGQGPEFLTYFQNEAQLEKSRLLSDRFSAERPKGSFSTLEIQRTEQGDSAMYLCASSLGQGQPQHFGDGTRLSIL.

The chain recombines TRBV30 with TRBJ2-7; D possibly uses TRBD1 or TRBD2 (5 bases each). The CDR3 runs to 12 residues. Per the germline V gene, CDR1 is GTSNPN and CDR2 is SVGIG (reference sequence). Trimming took 3 bases from V and 3 from J, leaving 9 bases between them. Here the CDR3 reads CAWRGTFYEQYF. The CDR3 coding sequence is TGTGCCTGGAGGGGGACCTTCTACGAGCAGTACTTC.

The chain is built from TRBV4-1 and TRBJ2-3, with D possibly being TRBD1 (6 bases). V was trimmed by 4 bases and J by 4 bases, leaving 9 bases between them. Germline-derived CDR1 and CDR2 are MGHRA and YSYEKL. This CDR3 contains 13 residues. The CDR3 region is CASSPPGADTQYF. The CDR3, as DNA: TGCGCCAGCAGCCCACCAGGGGCAGATACGCAGTATTTT.

The V call is TRBV28, the J call TRBJ2-2; 11 bases line up with TRBD1. The germline gives CDR1 MDHEN, CDR2 SYDVKM. With 6 bases clipped from V and 4 bases from J, the junction kept 4 bases outside the gene matches. There are 15 residues in the CDR3. CDR3 nucleotides: TGTGCCAGCAGACGGGGACAGGGGGTCACCGGGGAGCTGTTTTTT. Its protein product is CASRRGQGVTGELFF.

The chain joins TRBV7-8 to TRBJ2-2; possibly TRBD1 or TRBD2 for D (5 bases each). The CDR3 consists of 13 residues. CDR1 is SGHVS, CDR2 FQNEAQ, per germline. V shed 6 bases and J shed 7 bases, with 12 bases lying between them. DNA of the CDR3: TGTGCCAGCAGTTCATGGGGGAACGGGGAGCTGTTTTTT. Residues: CASSSWGNGELFF.

A few counts support this clone. The genes are TRBV5-4 and TRBJ1-2; the match to TRBD1 covers 8 bases. The CDR3 consists of 15 residues. CDR1 is SGHNT, CDR2 YYREEE, per germline (reference sequence). The J segment lost 3 bases and the V segment lost 3 bases, leaving 7 bases of the junction unmatched. The CDR3 reads CASSSMTGVDYGYTF. The DNA for the CDR3 is TGTGCCAGCAGCTCGATGACAGGGGTCGACTATGGCTACACCTTC.

The chain employs TRBV9 and TRBJ2-1; TRBD2 matches 9 bases. V lost 1 base, J lost 0 bases, and 2 bases stayed unmatched. Germline CDR1 reads SGDLS; CDR2 reads YYNGEE. This CDR3 region has 16 residues. CDR3 sequence (DNA): TGTGCCAGCAGCGTACTAGCGGGGCCCTCCTACAATGAGCAGTTCTTC. This gives the protein CASSVLAGPSYNEQFF. Combining the CDR3 with reference TRBV9 and TRBJ2-1 gives the whole variable domain DSGVTQTPKHLITATGQRVTLRCSPRSGDLSVYWYQQSLDQGLQFLIQYYNGEERAKGNILERFSAQQFPDLHSELNLSSLELGDSALYFCASSVLAGPSYNEQFFGPGTRLTVL.

The chain employs TRBV5-6 and TRBJ2-7, with D possibly matching TRBD1 (5 bases). The germline V and J ends were trimmed by 0 bases and 0 bases, with 7 bases remaining between them. CDR3 size: 14 residues. Looked up from germline, CDR1 is SGHDT and CDR2 is YYEEEE. Here the CDR3 reads CASSLAGPSYEQYF. The CDR3 coding sequence is TGTGCCAGCAGCTTGGCAGGGCCCTCCTACGAGCAGTACTTC.

The V and J genes are TRBV30 and TRBJ1-5, with 9 nucleotides matching TRBD1. CDR1 is GTSNPN, CDR2 SVGIG, per germline (reference sequence). Trimming at V came to 2 bases and at J to 7 bases, leaving 6 bases not matched to a gene. This CDR3 has 14 amino acids. The CDR3 here is CAWSTGTGIQPQHF. For the CDR3, the DNA is TGTGCCTGGAGTACCGGGACAGGGATCCAGCCCCAGCATTTT.

The chain carries TRBV6-5 and TRBJ2-7; 8 bases are shared with TRBD2. Germline CDR1 is MNHEY and CDR2 is SVGAGI. This CDR3 contains 14 residues. V lost 2 bases to trimming and J lost 5 bases; unmatched junction nucleotides: 5. The CDR3 sequence is CASSYPGGPNEQYF. CDR3 in DNA: TGTGCCAGCAGTTACCCGGGGGGGCCCAACGAGCAGTACTTC.

This sequence joins TRBV5-6 and TRBJ2-1, with TRBD2 identical over 13 bases. With V trimmed by 4 bases and J by 6 bases, 4 bases remained unmatched. The germline V gene encodes CDR1 SGHDT and CDR2 YYEEEE. CDR3 length: 15 amino acids. The chain's CDR3 is CASSPGTSGVNEQFF. The CDR3 DNA sequence: TGTGCCAGCAGCCCCGGGACTAGCGGGGTCAATGAGCAGTTCTTC.

A remark on this clone: One end of the junction is discordant with germline, which a read error may explain. V and J are TRBV4-2 and TRBJ2-5, with D perhaps matching TRBD2 (6 bases). The CDR3 has 11 residues. Germline CDR1 LGHNA, CDR2 YNFKEQ. The CDR3: CASSQDSGPHF. CDR3 coding DNA: TGTGCCAGCAGCCAAGATAGCGGCCCACACTTC.

V is TRBV7-9 and J is TRBJ2-7; the D call may be TRBD1 or TRBD2 (6 bases each). CDR3 size: 16 residues. V was shortened by 5 bases and J by 0 bases, with 17 bases between the two germline ends. CDR1 SEHNR and CDR2 FQNEAQ come from the germline V gene (reference sequence). In DNA form, the CDR3 reads TGTGCCAGCAGCCGCGCCGGGGGCCTGAGCTCCTACGAGCAGTACTTC. Residues: CASSRAGGLSSYEQYF. The whole variable domain, filled in from reference TRBV7-9 and TRBJ2-7, reads DTGVSQNPRHKITKRGQNVTFRCDPISEHNRLYWYRQTLGQGPEFLTYFQNEAQLEKSRLLSDRFSAERPKGSFSTLEIQRTEQGDSAMYLCASSRAGGLSSYEQYFGPGTRLTVT.

The gene calls are TRBV2 and TRBJ2-1; 9 bases align to TRBD2. Germline V lookup: CDR1 SNHLY, CDR2 FYNNEI. CDR3 length: 15 amino acids. The ends lost 5 bases at V and 8 bases at J; junction bases unmatched: 10. The CDR3 coding sequence is TGTGCCAGCAGTAATGCCTTTAGCGGGGGTGATGAGCAGTTCTTC. Its translation is CASSNAFSGGDEQFF.

V is TRBV7-2 and J is TRBJ2-3, with 8 bases matching TRBD2. The CDR3 loop spans 14 amino acids. Trimming cost V 4 bases and J 6 bases; bases outside gene matches: 6. The V gene's germline CDR1 is SGHTA and CDR2 FQGNSA. Here the CDR3 DNA reads TGTGCCAGCAGCTCATCGGGGGGGAGGGATACGCAGTATTTT. It specifies CASSSSGGRDTQYF.

The chain recombines TRBV4-3 with TRBJ2-1, with D tentatively TRBD1 or TRBD2 (5 bases each). CDR3 length equals 16 residues. V shed 0 bases and J shed 7 bases, with 16 bases lying between them. Germline V gene sequence: CDR1 LGHNA, CDR2 YSLEER. The DNA for the CDR3 is TGCGCCAGCAGCCAAGAAACTTGGGGGTCCAAGAATGAGCAGTTCTTC. Translation gives CASSQETWGSKNEQFF.

V is TRBV29-1 and J is TRBJ2-7, with TRBD1 matching over 11 bases. The trim removed 3 bases at V and 6 bases at J, leaving 7 bases unmatched. Germline-derived CDR1 and CDR2 are SQVTM and ANQGSEA. CDR3 length equals 14 residues. This CDR3 is CSVDGTGGYGEQYF. The DNA of the CDR3 is TGCAGCGTTGATGGGACAGGGGGGTACGGCGAGCAGTACTTC.

The chain has TRBV4-1 and TRBJ2-1; 7 bases line up with TRBD2. The V segment lost 3 bases and the J segment 4 bases; nucleotides outside the gene matches: 9. This CDR3 is 16 amino acids long. CDR1 is MGHRA, CDR2 YSYEKL, per germline. The CDR3 region has the DNA TGCGCCAGCAGCCAGACCGGGACTAACCTTTACAATGAGCAGTTCTTC. Translated, it gives CASSQTGTNLYNEQFF.

The CDR3 DNA reads TGTGCCAGCAGTACTACGGGTTACAATGAGCAGTTCTTC. Translating it yields CASSTTGYNEQFF. The V and J genes are TRBV27 and TRBJ2-1, with D uncertain. Trimming cost V 5 bases and J 4 bases, with 9 bases left between them. This CDR3 spans 13 amino acids. Germline lookup yields CDR1 MNHEY and CDR2 SMNVEV (reference sequence).

The gene calls are TRBV6-5 and TRBJ2-3; D ambiguous. The length of the CDR3 is 15 residues. Trimming shortened V by 3 bases and J by 2 bases, and 12 bases separated the two germline ends. Germline CDR1 reads MNHEY; CDR2 reads SVGAGI. The CDR3, as DNA: TGTGCCAGCAGTTATGGGCGGACCAACACAGATACGCAGTATTTT. Amino acids: CASSYGRTNTDTQYF.

The chain recombines TRBV5-6 with TRBJ2-3; D gene ambiguous. In germline, CDR1 is SGHDT, CDR2 YYEEEE. This CDR3 comprises 14 residues. V was pared by 0 bases and J by 2 bases, with 7 bases between. CDR3 sequence reads: CASSLASATDTQYF. As DNA, the CDR3 is TGTGCCAGCAGCTTGGCGTCGGCCACAGATACGCAGTATTTT.

This clone was counted only a few times. J is TRBJ2-7 and V is TRBV27; D is perhaps TRBD2 (5 bases). Looked up from germline, CDR1 is MNHEY and CDR2 is SMNVEV (reference sequence). Between the trimmed V and J ends, which lost 3 bases and 1 base, there was a span of 10 bases. The CDR3 consists of 14 residues. The CDR3 DNA sequence: TGTGCCAGCAGTTTCAGGACTGAATCCTACGAGCAGTACTTC. It codes for CASSFRTESYEQYF.

This sequence joins TRBV7-6 and TRBJ2-2; the D gene could be TRBD1 or TRBD2 (5 bases each). Trimming took 7 bases from V and 7 from J, leaving 10 bases between them. The CDR3 has 12 amino acids. Germline-derived CDR1 and CDR2 are SGHVS and FNYEAQ. As DNA, the CDR3 is TGTGCCAGCACGGGGCTAAGCGGGGAGCTGTTTTTT. Its translation is CASTGLSGELFF.